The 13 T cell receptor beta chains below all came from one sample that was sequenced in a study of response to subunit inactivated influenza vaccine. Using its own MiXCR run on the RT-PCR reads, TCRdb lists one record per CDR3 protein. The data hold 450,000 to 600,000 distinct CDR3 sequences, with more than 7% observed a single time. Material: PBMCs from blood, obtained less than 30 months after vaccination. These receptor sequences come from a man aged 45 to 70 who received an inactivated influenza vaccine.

In nucleotides, the CDR3 is TGTGCCAGCAGCGGCCTGGTTGGCTACGAGCAGTACTTC. It specifies CASSGLVGYEQYF. V gene TRBV9 combines with J gene TRBJ2-7; no clear D gene. Germline CDR1 SGDLS, CDR2 YYNGEE. The CDR3 length is 13 residues. Trimming left V 3 bases short and J 3 bases short, with 10 bases between.

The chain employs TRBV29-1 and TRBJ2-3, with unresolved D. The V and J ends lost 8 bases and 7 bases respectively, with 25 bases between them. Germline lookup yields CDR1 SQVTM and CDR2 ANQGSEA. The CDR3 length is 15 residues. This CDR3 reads CSIIPVLMGRNTQYF. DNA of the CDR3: TGCAGCATCATCCCGGTGCTAATGGGCCGGAATACGCAGTATTTT.

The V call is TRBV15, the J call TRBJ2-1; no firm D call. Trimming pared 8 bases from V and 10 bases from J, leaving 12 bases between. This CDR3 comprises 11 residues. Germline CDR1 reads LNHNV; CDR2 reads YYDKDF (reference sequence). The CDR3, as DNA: TGTGCCACCGCCCTTTTAGAGGAGCAGTTCTTC. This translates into CATALLEEQFF.

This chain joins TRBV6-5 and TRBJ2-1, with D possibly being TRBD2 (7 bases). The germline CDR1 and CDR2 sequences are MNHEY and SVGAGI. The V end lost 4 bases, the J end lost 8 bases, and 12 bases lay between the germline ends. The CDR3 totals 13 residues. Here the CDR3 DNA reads TGTGCCAGCAGTTGGGGGGGCGGTGATGAGCAGTTCTTC. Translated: CASSWGGGDEQFF.

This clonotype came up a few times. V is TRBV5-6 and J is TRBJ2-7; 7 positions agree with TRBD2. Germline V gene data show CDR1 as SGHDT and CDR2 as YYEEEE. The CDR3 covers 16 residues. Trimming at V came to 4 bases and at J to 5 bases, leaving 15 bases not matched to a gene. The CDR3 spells CASSLLSRGWPHEQYF. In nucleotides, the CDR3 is TGTGCCAGCAGCCTACTCTCGCGGGGGTGGCCCCACGAGCAGTACTTC.

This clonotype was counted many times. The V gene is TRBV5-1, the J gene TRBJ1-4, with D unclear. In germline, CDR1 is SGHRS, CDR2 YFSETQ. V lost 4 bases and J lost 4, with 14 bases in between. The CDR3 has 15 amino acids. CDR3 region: CASSQTGSLNEKLFF. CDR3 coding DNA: TGCGCCAGCAGCCAAACCGGGAGCCTTAATGAAAAACTGTTTTTT. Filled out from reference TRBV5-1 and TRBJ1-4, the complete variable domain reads KAGVTQTPRYLIKTRGQQVTLSCSPISGHRSVSWYQQTPGQGLQFLFEYFSETQRNKGNFPGRFSGRQFSNSRSEMNVSTLELGDSALYLCASSQTGSLNEKLFFGSGTQLSVL.

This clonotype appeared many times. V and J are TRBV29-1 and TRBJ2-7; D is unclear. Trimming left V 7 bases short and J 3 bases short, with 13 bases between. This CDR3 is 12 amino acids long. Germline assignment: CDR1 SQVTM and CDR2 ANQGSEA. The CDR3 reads CSGRTALYEQYF. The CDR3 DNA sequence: TGCAGCGGCCGGACGGCCCTCTACGAGCAGTACTTC.

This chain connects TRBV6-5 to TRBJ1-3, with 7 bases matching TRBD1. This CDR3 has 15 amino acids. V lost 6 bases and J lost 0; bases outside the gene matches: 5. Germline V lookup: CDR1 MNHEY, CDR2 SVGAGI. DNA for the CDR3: TGTGCCAGCAGGTACAGGGGCGGCTCTGGAAACACCATATATTTT. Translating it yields CASRYRGGSGNTIYF.

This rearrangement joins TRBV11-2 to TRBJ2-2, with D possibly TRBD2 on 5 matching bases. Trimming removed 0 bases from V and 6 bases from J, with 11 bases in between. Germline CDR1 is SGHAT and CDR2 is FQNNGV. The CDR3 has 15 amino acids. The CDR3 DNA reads TGTGCCAGCAGCTTAGATCCTGCTAGCCCCGGGGAGCTGTTTTTT. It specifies CASSLDPASPGELFF.

CDR3 amino acids: CASSLEADNEQFF. Here the CDR3 DNA reads TGTGCCAGCAGCTTAGAGGCTGACAATGAGCAGTTCTTC. The chain carries TRBV11-3 and TRBJ2-1, with no clear D. Trimming shortened V by 0 bases and J by 5 bases, and 5 bases separated the two germline ends. CDR1 is SGHNT, CDR2 YENEEA, per germline. CDR3 length: 13 amino acids.

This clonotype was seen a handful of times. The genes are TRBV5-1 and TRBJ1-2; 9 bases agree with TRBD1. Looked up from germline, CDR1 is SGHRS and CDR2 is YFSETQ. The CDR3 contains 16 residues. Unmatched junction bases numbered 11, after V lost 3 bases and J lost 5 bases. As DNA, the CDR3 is TGCGCCAGCAGCTCACCTCCCCTAGGGACAGGGTATGGCTACACCTTC. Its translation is CASSSPPLGTGYGYTF.

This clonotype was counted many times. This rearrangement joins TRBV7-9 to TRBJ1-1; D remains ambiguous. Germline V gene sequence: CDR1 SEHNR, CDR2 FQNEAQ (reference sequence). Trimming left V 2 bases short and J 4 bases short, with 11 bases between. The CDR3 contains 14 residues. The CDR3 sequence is CASSLRQSGTEAFF. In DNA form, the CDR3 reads TGTGCCAGCAGCTTAAGGCAGAGCGGCACTGAAGCTTTCTTT.

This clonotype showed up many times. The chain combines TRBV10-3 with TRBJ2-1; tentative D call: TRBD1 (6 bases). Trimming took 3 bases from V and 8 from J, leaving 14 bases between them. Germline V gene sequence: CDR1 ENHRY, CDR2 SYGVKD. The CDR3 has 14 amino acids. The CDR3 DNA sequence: TGTGCCATCAGTGATGTTACAGGGACGGATGAGCAGTTCTTC. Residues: CAISDVTGTDEQFF.